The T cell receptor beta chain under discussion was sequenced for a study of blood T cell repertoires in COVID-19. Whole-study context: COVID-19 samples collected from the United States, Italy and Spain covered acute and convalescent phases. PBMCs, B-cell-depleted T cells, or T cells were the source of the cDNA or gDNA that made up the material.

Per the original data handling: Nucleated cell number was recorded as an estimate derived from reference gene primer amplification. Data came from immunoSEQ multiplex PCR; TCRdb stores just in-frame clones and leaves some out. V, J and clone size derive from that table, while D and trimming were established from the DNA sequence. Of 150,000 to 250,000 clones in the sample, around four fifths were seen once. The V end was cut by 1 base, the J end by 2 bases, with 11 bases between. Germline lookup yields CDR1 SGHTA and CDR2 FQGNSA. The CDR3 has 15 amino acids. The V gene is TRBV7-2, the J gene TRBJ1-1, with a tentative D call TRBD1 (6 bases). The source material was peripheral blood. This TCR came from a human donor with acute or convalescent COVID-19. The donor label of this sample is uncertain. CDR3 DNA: TGTGCCAGCAGCTTAGTCTGGACAGCCAACACTGAAGCTTTCTTT. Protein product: CASSLVWTANTEAFF.